This T cell receptor (beta chain) stems from a study of shared clonotypes between healthy human individuals. Using immunoSEQ multiplex PCR, the repertoire was profiled, and TCRdb retains in-frame clones only, with some absent. Of more than 600,000 clones listed, 90% to 95% are singletons. General study points: The diversity represented, both genetic and in exposure history, was limited by few donors. Larger estimated richness was generally seen in naive subsets than in memory subsets.

This CDR3 comprises 18 residues. Germline V gene lookup returns CDR1 SGDLS and CDR2 YYNGEE. Trimming took 9 bases from V and 3 from J; bases not matched to a gene: 21. Naive CD8 isolation took CD45RO-negative cells positively selected for CCR7 and excluded terminally differentiated effector memory CD45RA+ cells. With regard to this clone: Its antigen is still unknown.

Sequencing was carried out using naive CD8+ T cells sorted from blood. The chain combines TRBV9 with TRBJ1-5; 7 bases line up with TRBD1. This TCR came from a man in his thirties or forties in good health. CDR3 loop: CATKQGVLRDRANQPQHF. In DNA, the CDR3 is TGTGCCACCAAGCAGGGGGTTCTCCGGGACCGTGCCAATCAGCCCCAGCATTTT.